The present T cell receptor beta chain was sequenced within a study of blood T cell repertoires in COVID-19. Study background: PBMCs, B-cell-depleted T cells, or T cells provided the cDNA or gDNA that made up the material.

Patients of the Seattle cohort, enrolled during active infection, were followed longitudinally. TCRdb keeps only in-frame clones here, not all; method: immunoSEQ multiplex PCR. The sample lists more than 90,000 clones, around 90% occurring once. Germline loops: CDR1 SGHRS, CDR2 YFSETQ. V gave up 4 bases and J gave up 1 base, with 14 bases separating them. CDR3 length equals 15 residues. Input material: peripheral blood. This receptor was obtained from a woman aged 55-75 years with COVID-19, enrolled during active disease. The chain joins TRBV5-1 to TRBJ1-2; no definite D call. The CDR3 protein is CASSLTTTVNYGYTF. The CDR3 bases are TGCGCCAGCAGCCTAACAACGACTGTTAACTATGGCTACACCTTC.